The source of this T cell receptor (beta chain) is a study of type 1 and type 2 diabetes patients. With 5 bases clipped from V and 8 bases from J, the junction kept 9 bases outside the gene matches. The germline V gene has CDR1 LNHDA and CDR2 SQIVND (reference sequence). The CDR3 is made up of 15 amino acids. Genomic DNA was the PCR template. The TCR beta CDR3 region was amplified using 30 forward and 13 reverse primers. From the multiplex PCR reads, TCRdb called clonotypes with MiXCR, one entry per CDR3 protein. This sample has 250,000 to 300,000 distinct CDR3 sequences, with roughly 44% found just once. Standard classification criteria confirmed type 1 or type 2 diabetes in all patients.

The J gene is TRBJ1-4, the V gene TRBV19, with 9 nucleotides matching TRBD1. Material: peripheral blood mononuclear cells (PBMCs). The receptor was derived from a man younger than 35 with type 2 diabetes. CDR3: CASSVSGTGSEKLFF. The CDR3 nucleotides are TGTGCCAGTAGTGTGTCCGGGACAGGGTCCGAAAAACTGTTTTTT.